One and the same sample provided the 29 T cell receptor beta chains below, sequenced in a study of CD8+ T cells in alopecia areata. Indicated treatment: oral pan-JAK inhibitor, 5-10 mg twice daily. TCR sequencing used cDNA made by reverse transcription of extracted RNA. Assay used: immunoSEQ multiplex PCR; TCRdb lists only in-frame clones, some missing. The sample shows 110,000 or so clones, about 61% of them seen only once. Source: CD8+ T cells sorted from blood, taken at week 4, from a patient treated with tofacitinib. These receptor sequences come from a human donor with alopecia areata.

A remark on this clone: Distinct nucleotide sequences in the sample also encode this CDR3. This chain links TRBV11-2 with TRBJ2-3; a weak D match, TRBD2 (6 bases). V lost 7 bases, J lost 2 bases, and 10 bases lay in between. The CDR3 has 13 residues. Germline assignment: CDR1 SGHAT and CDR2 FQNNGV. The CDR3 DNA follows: TGTGCCAGCACCCGGGGGTACACAGATACGCAGTATTTT. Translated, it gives CASTRGYTDTQYF.

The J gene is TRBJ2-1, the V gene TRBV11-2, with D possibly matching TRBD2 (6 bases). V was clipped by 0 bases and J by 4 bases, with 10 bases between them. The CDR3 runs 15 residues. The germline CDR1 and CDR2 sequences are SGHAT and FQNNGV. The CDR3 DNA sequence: TGTGCCAGCAGCTTAGAACCGGGAGAATACAATGAGCAGTTCTTC. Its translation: CASSLEPGEYNEQFF.

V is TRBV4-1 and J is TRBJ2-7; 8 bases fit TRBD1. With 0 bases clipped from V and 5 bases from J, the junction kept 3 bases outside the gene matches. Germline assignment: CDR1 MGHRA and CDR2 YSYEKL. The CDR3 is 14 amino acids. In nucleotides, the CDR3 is TGCGCCAGCAGCCAAGAAGGACAGGGAGACGAGCAGTACTTC. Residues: CASSQEGQGDEQYF.

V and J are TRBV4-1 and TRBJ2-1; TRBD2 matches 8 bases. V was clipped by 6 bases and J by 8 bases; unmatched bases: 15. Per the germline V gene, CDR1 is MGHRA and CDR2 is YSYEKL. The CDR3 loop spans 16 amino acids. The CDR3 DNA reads TGCGCCAGCAGGCCCCAGCCCGGTGACGGGAGGGATGAGCAGTTCTTC. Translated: CASRPQPGDGRDEQFF.

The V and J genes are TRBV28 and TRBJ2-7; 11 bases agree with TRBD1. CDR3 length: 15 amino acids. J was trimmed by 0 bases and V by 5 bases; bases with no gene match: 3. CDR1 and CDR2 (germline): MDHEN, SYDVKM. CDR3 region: CASSGTGGTSYEQYF. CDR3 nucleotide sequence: TGTGCCAGCAGTGGGACAGGGGGAACCTCCTACGAGCAGTACTTC.

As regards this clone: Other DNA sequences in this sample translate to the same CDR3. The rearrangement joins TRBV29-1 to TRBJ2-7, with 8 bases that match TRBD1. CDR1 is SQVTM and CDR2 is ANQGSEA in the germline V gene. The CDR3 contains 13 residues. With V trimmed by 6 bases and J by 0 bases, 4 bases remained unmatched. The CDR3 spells CSVGDRSSYEQYF. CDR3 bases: TGCAGCGTAGGGGACAGGAGCTCCTACGAGCAGTACTTC.

DNA of the CDR3: TGTGCCTGGAGTGTACAGCAAGAGACCCAGTACTTC. It yields the protein CAWSVQQETQYF. The chain carries TRBV30 and TRBJ2-5; unclear D gene. The germline V and J ends were trimmed by 0 bases and 2 bases, with 4 bases remaining between them. This CDR3 contains 12 residues. The V gene's germline CDR1 is GTSNPN and CDR2 SVGIG (reference sequence).

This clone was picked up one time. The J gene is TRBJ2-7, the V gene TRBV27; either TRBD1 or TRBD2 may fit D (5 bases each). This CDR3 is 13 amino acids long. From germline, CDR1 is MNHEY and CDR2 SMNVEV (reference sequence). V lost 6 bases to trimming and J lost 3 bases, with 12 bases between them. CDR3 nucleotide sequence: TGTGCCAGCAGCCGAGGGCAGGGCTACGAGCAGTACTTC. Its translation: CASSRGQGYEQYF.

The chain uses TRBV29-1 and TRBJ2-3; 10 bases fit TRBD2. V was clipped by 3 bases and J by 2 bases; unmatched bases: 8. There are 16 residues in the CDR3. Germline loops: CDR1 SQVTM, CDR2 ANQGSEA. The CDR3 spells CSVEWLAGAITDTQYF. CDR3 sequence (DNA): TGCAGCGTTGAGTGGCTAGCGGGGGCCATCACAGATACGCAGTATTTT.

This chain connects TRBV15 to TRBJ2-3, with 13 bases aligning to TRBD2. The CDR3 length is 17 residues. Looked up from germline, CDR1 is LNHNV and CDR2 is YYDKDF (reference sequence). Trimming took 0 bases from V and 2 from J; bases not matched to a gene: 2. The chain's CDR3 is CATSRETSGGHTDTQYF. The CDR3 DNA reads TGTGCCACCAGCAGAGAGACTAGCGGGGGGCACACAGATACGCAGTATTTT.

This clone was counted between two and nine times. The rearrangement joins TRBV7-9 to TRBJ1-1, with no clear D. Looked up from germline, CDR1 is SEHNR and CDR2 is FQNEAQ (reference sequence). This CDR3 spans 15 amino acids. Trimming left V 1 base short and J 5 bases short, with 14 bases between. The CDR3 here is CASSLGPLVGTEAFF. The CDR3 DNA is TGTGCCAGCAGCTTAGGACCGCTAGTGGGGACTGAAGCTTTCTTT.

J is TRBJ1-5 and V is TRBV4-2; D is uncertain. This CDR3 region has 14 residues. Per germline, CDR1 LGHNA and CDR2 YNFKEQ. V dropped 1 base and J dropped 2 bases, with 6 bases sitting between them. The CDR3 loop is CASSQGLGNQPQHF. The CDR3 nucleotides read TGTGCCAGCAGCCAAGGGTTGGGCAATCAGCCCCAGCATTTT.

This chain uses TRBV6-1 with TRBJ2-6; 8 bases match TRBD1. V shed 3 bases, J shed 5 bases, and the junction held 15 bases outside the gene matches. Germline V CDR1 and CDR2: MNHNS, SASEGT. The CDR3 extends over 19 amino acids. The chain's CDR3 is CASSDRTGTLSLRANVLTF. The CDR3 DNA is TGTGCCAGCAGTGACCGGACAGGGACTCTTTCTCTTCGGGCCAACGTCCTGACTTTC.

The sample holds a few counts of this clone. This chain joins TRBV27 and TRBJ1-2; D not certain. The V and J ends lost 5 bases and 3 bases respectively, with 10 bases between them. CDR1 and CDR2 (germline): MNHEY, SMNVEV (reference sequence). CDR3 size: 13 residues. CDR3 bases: TGTGCCAGCAGTCTCGGAGGTTACTATGGCTACACCTTC. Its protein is CASSLGGYYGYTF.

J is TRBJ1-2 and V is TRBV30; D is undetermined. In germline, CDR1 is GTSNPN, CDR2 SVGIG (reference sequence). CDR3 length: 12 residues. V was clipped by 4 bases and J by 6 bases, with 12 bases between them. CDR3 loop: CAWMRHVDGYTF. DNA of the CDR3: TGTGCCTGGATGCGACACGTCGATGGCTACACCTTC.

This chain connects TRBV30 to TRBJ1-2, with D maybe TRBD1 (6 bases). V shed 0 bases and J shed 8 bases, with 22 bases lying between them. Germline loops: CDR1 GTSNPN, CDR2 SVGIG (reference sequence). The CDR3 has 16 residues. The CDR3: CAWSVDLGGLRFGYTF. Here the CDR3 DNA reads TGTGCCTGGAGTGTAGACCTGGGGGGCCTCAGATTCGGCTACACCTTC.

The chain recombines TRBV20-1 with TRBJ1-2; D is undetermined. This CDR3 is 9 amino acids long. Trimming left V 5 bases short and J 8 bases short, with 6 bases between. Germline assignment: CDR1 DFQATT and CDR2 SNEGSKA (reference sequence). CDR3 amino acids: CSALGGYTF. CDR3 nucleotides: TGCAGTGCTTTAGGGGGCTACACCTTC.

In DNA form, the CDR3 reads TGTGCCAGCAGAGGGACAGGGGCGGTCGATGGCTACACCTTC. Its protein product is CASRGTGAVDGYTF. The V call is TRBV25-1, the J call TRBJ1-2, with 10 bases lining up with TRBD1. Germline V CDR1 and CDR2: MGHDK, SYGVNS. With 6 bases clipped from V and 6 bases from J, the junction kept 7 bases outside the gene matches. This CDR3 has 14 residues.

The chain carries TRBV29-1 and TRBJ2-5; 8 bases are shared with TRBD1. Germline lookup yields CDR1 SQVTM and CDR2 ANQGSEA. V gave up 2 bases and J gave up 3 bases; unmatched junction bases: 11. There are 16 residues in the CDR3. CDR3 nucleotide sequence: TGCAGCGTTGAACTGGACAGGGTGGGGATGGAAGAGACCCAGTACTTC. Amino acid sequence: CSVELDRVGMEETQYF.

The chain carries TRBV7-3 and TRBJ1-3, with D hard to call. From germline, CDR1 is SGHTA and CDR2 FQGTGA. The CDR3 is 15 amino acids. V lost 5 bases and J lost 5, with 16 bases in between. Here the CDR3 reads CASSTITQGRNTIYF. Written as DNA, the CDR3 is TGTGCCAGCAGCACCATAACCCAAGGTCGAAACACCATATATTTT.

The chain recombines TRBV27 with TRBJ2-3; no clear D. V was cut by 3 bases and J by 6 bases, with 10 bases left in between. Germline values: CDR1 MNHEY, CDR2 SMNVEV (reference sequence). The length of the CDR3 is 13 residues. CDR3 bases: TGTGCCAGCAGTTTGACCGCCCGCGATACGCAGTATTTT. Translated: CASSLTARDTQYF.

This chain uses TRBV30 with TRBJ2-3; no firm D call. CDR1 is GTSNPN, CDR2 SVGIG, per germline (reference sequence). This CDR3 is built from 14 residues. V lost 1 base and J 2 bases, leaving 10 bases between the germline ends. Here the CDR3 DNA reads TGTGCCTGGAGTGCACTCGATACCACAGATACGCAGTATTTT. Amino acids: CAWSALDTTDTQYF.

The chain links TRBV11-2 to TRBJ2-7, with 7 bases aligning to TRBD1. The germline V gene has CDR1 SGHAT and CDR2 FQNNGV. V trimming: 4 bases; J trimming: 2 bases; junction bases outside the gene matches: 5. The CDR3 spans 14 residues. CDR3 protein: CASSYSGTAYEQYF. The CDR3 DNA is TGTGCCAGCAGCTACTCCGGGACAGCCTACGAGCAGTACTTC.

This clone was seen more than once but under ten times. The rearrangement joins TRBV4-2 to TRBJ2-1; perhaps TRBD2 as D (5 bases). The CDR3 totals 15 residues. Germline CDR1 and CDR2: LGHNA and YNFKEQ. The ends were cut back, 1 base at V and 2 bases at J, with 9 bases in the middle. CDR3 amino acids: CASSQVAGAYNEQFF. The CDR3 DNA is TGTGCCAGCAGCCAAGTGGCGGGCGCCTACAATGAGCAGTTCTTC.

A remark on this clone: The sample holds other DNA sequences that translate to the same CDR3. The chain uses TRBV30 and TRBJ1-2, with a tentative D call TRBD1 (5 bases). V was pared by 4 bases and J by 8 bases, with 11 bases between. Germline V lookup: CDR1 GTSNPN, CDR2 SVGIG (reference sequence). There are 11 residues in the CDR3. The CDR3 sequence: CAWTRGDGYTF. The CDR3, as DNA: TGTGCCTGGACGAGGGGAGACGGCTACACCTTC.

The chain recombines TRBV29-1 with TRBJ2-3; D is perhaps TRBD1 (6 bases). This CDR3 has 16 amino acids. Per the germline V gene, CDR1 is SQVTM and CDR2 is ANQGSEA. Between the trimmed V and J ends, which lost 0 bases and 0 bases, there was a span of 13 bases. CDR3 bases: TGCAGCGTTGAAGAGGTGACAGGAACTAGCACAGATACGCAGTATTTT. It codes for CSVEEVTGTSTDTQYF.

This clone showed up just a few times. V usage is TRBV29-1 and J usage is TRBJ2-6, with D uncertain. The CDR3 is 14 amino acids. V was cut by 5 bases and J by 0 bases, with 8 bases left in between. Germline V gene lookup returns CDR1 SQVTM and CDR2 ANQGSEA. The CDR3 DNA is TGCAGCGTTCTACCCTTCTCTGGGGCCAACGTCCTGACTTTC. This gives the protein CSVLPFSGANVLTF.

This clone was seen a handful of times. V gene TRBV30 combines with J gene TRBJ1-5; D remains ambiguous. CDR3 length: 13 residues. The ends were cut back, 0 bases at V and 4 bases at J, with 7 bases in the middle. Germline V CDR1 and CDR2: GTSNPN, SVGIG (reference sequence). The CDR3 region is CAWSVSGNQPQHF. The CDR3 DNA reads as TGTGCCTGGAGTGTATCGGGTAATCAGCCCCAGCATTTT.

This CDR3 is CASSVGSGNTEAFF. The DNA for the CDR3 is TGTGCCAGCAGCGTAGGTTCAGGGAACACTGAAGCTTTCTTT. This sequence joins TRBV9 and TRBJ1-1; no firm D call. The ends were cut back, 0 bases at V and 1 base at J, with 7 bases in the middle. Germline CDR1 and CDR2: SGDLS and YYNGEE. There are 14 residues in the CDR3.